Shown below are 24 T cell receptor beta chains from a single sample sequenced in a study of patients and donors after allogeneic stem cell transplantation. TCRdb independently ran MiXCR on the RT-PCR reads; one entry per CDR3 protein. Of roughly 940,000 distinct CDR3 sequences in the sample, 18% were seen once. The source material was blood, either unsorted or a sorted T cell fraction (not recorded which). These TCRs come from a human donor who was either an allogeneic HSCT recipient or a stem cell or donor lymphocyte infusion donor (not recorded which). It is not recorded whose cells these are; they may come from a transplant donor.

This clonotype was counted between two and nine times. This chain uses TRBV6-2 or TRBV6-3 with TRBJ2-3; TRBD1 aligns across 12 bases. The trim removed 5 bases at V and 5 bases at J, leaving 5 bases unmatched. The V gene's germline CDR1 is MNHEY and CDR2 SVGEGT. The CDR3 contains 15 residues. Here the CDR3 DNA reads TGTGCCAGCAGTAGGGGGACAGGGGGCCGAGATACGCAGTATTTT. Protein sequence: CASSRGTGGRDTQYF.

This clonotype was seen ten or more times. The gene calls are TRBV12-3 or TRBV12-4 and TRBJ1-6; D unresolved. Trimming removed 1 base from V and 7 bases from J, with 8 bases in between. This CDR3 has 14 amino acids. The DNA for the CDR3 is TGTGCCAGCAGTTTAGACCCACCAAATTCACCCCTCCACTTT. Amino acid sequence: CASSLDPPNSPLHF.

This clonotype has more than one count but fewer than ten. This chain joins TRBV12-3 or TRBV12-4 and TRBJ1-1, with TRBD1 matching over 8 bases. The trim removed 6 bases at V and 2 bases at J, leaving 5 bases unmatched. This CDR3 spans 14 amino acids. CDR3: CASSKDRVNTEAFF. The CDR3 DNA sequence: TGTGCCAGCAGCAAGGACAGGGTTAACACTGAAGCTTTCTTT.

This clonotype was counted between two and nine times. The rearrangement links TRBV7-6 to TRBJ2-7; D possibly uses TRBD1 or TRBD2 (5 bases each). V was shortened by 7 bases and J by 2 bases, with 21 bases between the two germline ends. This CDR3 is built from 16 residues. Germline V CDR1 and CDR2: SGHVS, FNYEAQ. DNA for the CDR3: TGTGCCAGCATCTCCAGTGCGAGCGGACAAACCTACGAGCAGTACTTC. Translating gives CASISSASGQTYEQYF.

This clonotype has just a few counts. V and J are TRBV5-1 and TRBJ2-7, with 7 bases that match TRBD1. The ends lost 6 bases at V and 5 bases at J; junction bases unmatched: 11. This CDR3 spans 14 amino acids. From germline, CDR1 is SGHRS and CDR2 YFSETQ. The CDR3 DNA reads TGCGCCAGCAACTTTCGGGACAGCGTACACGAGCAGTACTTC. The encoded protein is CASNFRDSVHEQYF.

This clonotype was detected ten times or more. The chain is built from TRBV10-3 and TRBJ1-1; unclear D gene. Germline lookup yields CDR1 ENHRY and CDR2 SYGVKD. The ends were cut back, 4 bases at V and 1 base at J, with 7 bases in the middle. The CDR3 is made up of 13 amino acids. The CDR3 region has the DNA TGTGCCATCAGTGTTGACGGGAACACTGAAGCTTTCTTT. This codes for CAISVDGNTEAFF.

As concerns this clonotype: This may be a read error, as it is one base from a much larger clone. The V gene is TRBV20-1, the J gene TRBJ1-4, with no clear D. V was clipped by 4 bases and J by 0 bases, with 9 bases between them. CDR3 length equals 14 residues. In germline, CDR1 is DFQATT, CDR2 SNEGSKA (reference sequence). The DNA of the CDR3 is TGCAGTGCTAATCTACGGGCAACTAATGAAAAACTGTTTTTT. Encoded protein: CSANLRATNEKLFF.

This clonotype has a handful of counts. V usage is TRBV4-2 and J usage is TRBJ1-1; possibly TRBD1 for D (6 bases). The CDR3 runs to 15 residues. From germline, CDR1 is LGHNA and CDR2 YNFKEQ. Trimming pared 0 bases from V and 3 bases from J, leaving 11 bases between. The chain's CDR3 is CASSQDGGGDTEAFF. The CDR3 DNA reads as TGTGCCAGCAGCCAAGATGGGGGGGGCGACACTGAAGCTTTCTTT.

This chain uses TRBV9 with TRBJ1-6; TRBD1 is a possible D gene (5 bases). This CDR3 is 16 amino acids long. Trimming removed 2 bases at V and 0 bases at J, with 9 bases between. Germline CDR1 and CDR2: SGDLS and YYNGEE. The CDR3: CASSVDQGSYNSPLHF. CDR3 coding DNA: TGTGCCAGCAGCGTTGATCAGGGCTCCTATAATTCACCCCTCCACTTT.

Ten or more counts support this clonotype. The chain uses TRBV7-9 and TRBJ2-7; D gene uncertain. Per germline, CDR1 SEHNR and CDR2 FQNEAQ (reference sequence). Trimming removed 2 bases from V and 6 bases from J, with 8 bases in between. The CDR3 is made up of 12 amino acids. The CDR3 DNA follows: TGTGCCAGCAGCTTAACGACCCCCGAGCAGTACTTC. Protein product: CASSLTTPEQYF.

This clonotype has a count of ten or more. The CDR3 loop reads CASTRGSYEQYF. For the CDR3, the DNA is TGTGCCAGCACCAGGGGATCTTACGAGCAGTACTTC. The chain links TRBV6-2 or TRBV6-3 to TRBJ2-7; D is possibly TRBD1 (6 bases). Trimming removed 7 bases at V and 4 bases at J, with 11 bases between. This CDR3 is 12 amino acids long. The germline CDR1 and CDR2 sequences are MNHEY and SVGEGT.

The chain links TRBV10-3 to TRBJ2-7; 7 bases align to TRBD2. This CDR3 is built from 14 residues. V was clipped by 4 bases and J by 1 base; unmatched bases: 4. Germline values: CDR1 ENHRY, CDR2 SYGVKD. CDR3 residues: CAISGEGPSYEQYF. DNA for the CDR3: TGTGCCATCAGTGGGGAGGGACCATCCTACGAGCAGTACTTC.

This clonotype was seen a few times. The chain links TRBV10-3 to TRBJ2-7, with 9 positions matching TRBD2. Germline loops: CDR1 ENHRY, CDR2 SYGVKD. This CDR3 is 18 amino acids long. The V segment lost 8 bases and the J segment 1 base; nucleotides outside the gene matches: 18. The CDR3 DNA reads TGTGCCATCTCCCGACTAACAGGTCTGACTAGCGGATCCTACGAGCAGTACTTC. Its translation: CAISRLTGLTSGSYEQYF.

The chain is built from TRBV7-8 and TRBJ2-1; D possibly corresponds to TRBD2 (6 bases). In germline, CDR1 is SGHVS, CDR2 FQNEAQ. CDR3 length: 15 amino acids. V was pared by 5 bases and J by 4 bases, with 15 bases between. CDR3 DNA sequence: TGTGCCAGCAGCCCCCGGAGGGCACGATACAATGAGCAGTTCTTC. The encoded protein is CASSPRRARYNEQFF.

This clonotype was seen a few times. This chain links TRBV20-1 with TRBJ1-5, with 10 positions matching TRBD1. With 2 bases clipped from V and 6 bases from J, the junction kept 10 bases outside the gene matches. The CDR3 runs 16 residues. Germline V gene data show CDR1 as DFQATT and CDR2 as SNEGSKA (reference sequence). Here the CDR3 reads CSARSKQTGGFQPQHF. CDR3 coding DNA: TGCAGTGCTAGATCCAAGCAGACAGGGGGCTTTCAGCCCCAGCATTTT.

The CDR3, as DNA: TGTGCCAGCGGAACGTCGGTGCCTAGTAGAAATGAGCAGTTCTTC. Its translation is CASGTSVPSRNEQFF. This chain uses TRBV5-5 with TRBJ2-1; D is uncertain. CDR1 is SGHKS, CDR2 YYEKEE, per germline (reference sequence). CDR3 length equals 15 residues. V lost 7 bases to trimming and J lost 7 bases, with 21 bases between them.

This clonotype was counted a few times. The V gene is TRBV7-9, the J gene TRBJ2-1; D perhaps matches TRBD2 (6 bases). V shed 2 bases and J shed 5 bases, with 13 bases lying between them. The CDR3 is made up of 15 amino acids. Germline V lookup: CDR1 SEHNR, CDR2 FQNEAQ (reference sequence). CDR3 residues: CASSLPGGANNEQFF. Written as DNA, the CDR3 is TGTGCCAGCAGCTTACCTGGCGGGGCCAACAATGAGCAGTTCTTC.

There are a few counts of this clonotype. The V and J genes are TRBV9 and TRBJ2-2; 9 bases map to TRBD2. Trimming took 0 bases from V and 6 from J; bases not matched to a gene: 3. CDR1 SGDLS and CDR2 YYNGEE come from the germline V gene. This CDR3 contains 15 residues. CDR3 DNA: TGTGCCAGCAGCGTAGGCGGGAGGGCCTCCGGGGAGCTGTTTTTT. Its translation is CASSVGGRASGELFF.

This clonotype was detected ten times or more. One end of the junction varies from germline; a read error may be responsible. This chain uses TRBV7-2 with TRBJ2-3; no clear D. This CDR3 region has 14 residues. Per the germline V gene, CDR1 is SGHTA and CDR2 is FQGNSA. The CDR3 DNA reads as TGCGCCAGCAGCTTGGACGGTAGTTCCGATACGCAGTATTTT. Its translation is CASSLDGSSDTQYF.

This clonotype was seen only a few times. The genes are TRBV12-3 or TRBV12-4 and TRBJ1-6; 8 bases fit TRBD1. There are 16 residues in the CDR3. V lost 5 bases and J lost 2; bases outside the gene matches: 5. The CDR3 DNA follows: TGTGCCAGCAGTCGGACAGGGATGGCCTATAATTCACCCCTCCACTTT. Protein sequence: CASSRTGMAYNSPLHF.

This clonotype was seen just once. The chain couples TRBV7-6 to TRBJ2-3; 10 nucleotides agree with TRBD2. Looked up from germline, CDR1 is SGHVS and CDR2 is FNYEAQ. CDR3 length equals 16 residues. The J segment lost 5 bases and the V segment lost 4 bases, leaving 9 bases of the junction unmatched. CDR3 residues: CASSSLAGANVDTQYF. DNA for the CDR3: TGTGCCAGCAGCTCCCTAGCGGGGGCCAACGTAGATACGCAGTATTTT.

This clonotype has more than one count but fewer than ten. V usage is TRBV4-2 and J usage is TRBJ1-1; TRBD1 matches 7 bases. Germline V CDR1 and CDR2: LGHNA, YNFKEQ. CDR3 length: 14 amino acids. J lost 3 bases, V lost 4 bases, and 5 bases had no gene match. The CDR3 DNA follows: TGTGCCAGCAGCCCGGAAGACAGGGACACTGAAGCTTTCTTT. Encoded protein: CASSPEDRDTEAFF.

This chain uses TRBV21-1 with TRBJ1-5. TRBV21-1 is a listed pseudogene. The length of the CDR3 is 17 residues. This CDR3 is CASSRGVRIDSNQPQHF. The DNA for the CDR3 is TGTGCCAGCAGCAGAGGTGTACGGATAGATAGCAATCAGCCCCAGCATTTT.

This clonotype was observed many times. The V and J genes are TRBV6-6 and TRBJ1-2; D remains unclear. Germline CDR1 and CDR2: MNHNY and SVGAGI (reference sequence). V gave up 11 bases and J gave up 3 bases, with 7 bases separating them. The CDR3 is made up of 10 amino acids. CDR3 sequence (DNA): TGTGCCGGGATCGACTATGGCTACACCTTC. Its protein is CAGIDYGYTF.